This passage covers 4 T cell receptor beta chains from one sample sequenced in a study of T cell repertoires in cytomegalovirus infection (dated by TCRdb to the late 2010s). This specimen's treatment or condition label, per the study, means: in vitro stimulation with specific CMV peptide epitopes to enrich CMV-specific T cells. The antigens of these receptors remain unknown. Sequencer: Illumina HiSeq 1500. TCRdb ran its own pipeline on the public reads, namely fastp trimming at Q25 and MiXCR clone calling, and kept in-frame beta chains. Rows merge per CDR3 protein into single entries with the most common DNA and genes. Within this sample are roughly 500,000 distinct CDR3 sequences, with 33% of them counted one time only. The top ten constitute roughly a sixth of the sample. Sequenced here: cultured PBMCs, sampled from culture after CMV antigen stimulation. All receptors derive from a human donor in good health (CMV status not recorded). Some clones in this sample may be carry-over from other donors' samples.

V usage is TRBV7-2 and J usage is TRBJ2-7; perhaps TRBD2 as D (5 bases). Germline V gene sequence: CDR1 SGHTA, CDR2 FQGNSA. Deletions cut 7 bases from V and 1 base from J, with 11 bases between. This CDR3 region has 13 residues. The CDR3 coding sequence is TGTGCCAGCAACGCGGGTCGGTCCTACGAGCAGTACTTC. It yields the protein CASNAGRSYEQYF. Combining the CDR3 with reference TRBV7-2 and TRBJ2-7 gives the whole variable domain GAGVSQSPSNKVTEKGKDVELRCDPISGHTALYWYRQSLGQGLEFLIYFQGNSAPDKSGLPSDRFSAERTGGSVSTLTIQRTQQEDSAVYLCASNAGRSYEQYFGPGTRLTVT.

The chain links TRBV10-3 to TRBJ1-1; no firm D call. CDR1 and CDR2 (germline): ENHRY, SYGVKD. The length of the CDR3 is 13 residues. With 2 bases removed from V and 11 bases from J, the gap between germline ends came to 15 bases. CDR3 coding DNA: TGTGCCATCAGTGAGAACCTTTCCACGGCGGCTTTCTTT. It yields the protein CAISENLSTAAFF.

This clonotype was seen more than once but under ten times. The rearrangement joins TRBV7-2 to TRBJ1-2, with 7 bases fitting TRBD1. With 6 bases clipped from V and 6 bases from J, the junction kept 10 bases outside the gene matches. The CDR3 runs to 14 residues. Germline assignment: CDR1 SGHTA and CDR2 FQGNSA. The CDR3 loop is CASSRARGTDGYTF. The CDR3 DNA reads as TGTGCCAGCAGTCGAGCCAGGGGGACGGATGGCTACACCTTC.

The CDR3 region has the DNA TGTGCCAGTTCGGCGTCCGGCCTGGGGGAGCCCCAGCATTTT. Amino acid sequence: CASSASGLGEPQHF. V gene TRBV6-5 combines with J gene TRBJ1-5, with D tentatively TRBD1 (5 bases). Germline CDR1 is MNHEY and CDR2 is SVGAGI. Trimming shortened V by 9 bases and J by 8 bases, and 20 bases separated the two germline ends. This CDR3 region has 14 residues.